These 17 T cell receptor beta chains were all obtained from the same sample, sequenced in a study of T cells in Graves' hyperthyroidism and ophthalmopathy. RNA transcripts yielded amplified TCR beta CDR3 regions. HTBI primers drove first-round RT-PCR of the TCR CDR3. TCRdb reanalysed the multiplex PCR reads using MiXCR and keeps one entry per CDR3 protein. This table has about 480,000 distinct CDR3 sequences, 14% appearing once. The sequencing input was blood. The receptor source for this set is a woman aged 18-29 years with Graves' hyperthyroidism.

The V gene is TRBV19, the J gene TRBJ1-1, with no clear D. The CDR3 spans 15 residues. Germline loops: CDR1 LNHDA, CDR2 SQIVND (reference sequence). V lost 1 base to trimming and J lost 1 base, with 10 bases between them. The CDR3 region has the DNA TGTGCCAGTAGTATAGGCCCCGGGAGGAACACTGAAGCTTTCTTT. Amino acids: CASSIGPGRNTEAFF. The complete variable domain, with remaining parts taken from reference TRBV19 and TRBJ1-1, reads DGGITQSPKYLFRKEGQNVTLSCEQNLNHDAMYWYRQDPGQGLRLIYYSQIVNDFQKGDIAEGYSVSREKKESFPLTVTSAQKNPTAFYLCASSIGPGRNTEAFFGQGTRLTVV.

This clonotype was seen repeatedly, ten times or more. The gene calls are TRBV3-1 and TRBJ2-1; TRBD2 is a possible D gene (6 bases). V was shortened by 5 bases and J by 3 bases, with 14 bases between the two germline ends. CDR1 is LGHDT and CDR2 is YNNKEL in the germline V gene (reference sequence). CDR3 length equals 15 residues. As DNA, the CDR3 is TGTGCCAGCAGCTACGGGTCTAGCGACTACAATGAGCAGTTCTTC. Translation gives CASSYGSSDYNEQFF.

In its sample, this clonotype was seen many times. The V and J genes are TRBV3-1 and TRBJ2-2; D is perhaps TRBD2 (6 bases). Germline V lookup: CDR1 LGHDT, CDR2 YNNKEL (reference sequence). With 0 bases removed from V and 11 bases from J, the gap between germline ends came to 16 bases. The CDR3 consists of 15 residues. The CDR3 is CASSQDWGGMGELFF. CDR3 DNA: TGTGCCAGCAGCCAAGATTGGGGCGGGATGGGTGAGCTGTTTTTT.

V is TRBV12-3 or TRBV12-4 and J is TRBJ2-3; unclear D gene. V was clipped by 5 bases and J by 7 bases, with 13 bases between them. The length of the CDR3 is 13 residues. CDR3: CASSARRDYTQYF. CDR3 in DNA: TGTGCCAGCAGTGCGCGTAGGGATTATACGCAGTATTTT.

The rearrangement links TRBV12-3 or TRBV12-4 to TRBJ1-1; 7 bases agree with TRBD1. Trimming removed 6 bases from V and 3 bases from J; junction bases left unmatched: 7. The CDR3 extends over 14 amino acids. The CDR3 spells CASRMQGGYTEAFF. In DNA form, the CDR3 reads TGTGCCAGCAGGATGCAGGGGGGGTACACTGAAGCTTTCTTT.

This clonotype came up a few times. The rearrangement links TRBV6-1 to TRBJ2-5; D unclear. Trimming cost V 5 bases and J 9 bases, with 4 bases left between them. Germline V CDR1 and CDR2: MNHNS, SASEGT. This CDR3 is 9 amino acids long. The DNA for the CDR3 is TGTGCCAGCAGTAAGGCCCAGTACTTC. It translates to CASSKAQYF.

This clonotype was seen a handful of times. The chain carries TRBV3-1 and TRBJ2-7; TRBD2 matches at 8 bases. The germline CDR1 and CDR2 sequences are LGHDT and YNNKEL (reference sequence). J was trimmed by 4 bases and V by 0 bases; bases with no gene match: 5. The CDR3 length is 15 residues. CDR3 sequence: CASSQDGIAGYEQYF. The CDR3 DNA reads TGTGCCAGCAGCCAAGATGGGATAGCGGGGTACGAGCAGTACTTC.

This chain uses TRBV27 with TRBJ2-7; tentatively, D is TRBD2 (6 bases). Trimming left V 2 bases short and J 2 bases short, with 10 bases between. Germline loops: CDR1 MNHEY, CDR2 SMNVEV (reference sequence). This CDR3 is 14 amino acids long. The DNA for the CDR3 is TGTGCCAGCAGTTTAGGAGGGGATACCTACGAGCAGTACTTC. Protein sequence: CASSLGGDTYEQYF.

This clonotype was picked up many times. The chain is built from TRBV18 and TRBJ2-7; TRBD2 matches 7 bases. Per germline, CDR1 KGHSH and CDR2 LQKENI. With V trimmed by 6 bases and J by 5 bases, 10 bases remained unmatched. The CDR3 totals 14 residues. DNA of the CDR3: TGTGCCAGCTCCTGGGAGGGCTTGACAGACGAGCAGTACTTC. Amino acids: CASSWEGLTDEQYF.

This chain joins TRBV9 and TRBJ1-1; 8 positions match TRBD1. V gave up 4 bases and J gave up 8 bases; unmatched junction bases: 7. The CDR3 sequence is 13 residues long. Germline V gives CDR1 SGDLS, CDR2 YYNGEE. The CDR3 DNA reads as TGTGCCAGCAGCTCCCACAGGGGGTCGGAAGCTTTCTTT. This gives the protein CASSSHRGSEAFF.

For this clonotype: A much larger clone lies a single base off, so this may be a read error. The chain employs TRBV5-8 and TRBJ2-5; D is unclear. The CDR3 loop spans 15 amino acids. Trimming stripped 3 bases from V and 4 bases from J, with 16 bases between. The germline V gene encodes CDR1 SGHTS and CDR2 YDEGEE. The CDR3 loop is CASSSLATATETQYF. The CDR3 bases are TGTGCCAGCAGCTCGCTCGCGACCGCCACAGAGACCCAGTACTTC.

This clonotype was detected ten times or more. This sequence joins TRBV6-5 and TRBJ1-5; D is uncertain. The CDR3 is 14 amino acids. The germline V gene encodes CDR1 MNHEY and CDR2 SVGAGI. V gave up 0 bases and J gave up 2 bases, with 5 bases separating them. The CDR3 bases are TGTGCCAGCAGTTACTCGACGGGCAATCAGCCCCAGCATTTT. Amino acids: CASSYSTGNQPQHF.

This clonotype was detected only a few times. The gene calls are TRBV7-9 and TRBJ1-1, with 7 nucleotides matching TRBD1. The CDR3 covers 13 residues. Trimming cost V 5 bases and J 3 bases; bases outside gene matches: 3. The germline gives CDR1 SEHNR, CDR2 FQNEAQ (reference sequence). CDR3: CASSRGQDTEAFF. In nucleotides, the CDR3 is TGTGCCAGCAGCCGTGGACAGGACACTGAAGCTTTCTTT.

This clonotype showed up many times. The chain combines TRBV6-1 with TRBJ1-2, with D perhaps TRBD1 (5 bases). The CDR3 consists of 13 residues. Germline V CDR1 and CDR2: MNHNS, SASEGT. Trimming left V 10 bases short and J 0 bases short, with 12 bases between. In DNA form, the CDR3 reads TGTGCCATGTCCCGGGGGTCTAACTATGGCTACACCTTC. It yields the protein CAMSRGSNYGYTF.

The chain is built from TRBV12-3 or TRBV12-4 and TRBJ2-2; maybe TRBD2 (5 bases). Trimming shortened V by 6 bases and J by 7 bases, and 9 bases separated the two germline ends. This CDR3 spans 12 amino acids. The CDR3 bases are TGTGCCAGCAGGCGAGAGGGCGGGGAGCTGTTTTTT. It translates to CASRREGGELFF.

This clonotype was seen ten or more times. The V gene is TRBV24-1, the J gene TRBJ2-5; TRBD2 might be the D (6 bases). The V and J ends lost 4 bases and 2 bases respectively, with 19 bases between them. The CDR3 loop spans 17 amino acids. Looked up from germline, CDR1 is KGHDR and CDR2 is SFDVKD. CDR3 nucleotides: TGTGCCACCAGTGACATGCTCGGGGGAGGCAAACAAGAGACCCAGTACTTC. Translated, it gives CATSDMLGGGKQETQYF.

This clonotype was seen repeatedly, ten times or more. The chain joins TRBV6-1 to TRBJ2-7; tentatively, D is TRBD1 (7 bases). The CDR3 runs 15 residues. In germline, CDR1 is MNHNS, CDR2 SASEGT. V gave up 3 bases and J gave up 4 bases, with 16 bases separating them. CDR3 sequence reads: CASSEVLAGGYEQYV. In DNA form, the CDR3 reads TGTGCCAGCAGTGAGGTGCTAGCAGGGGGGTACGAGCAGTACGTC.